Shown below are 10 T cell receptor beta chains from a single sample sequenced in a study of control samples from healthy donors and cancer patients. The repertoire was sequenced with immunoSEQ multiplex PCR; TCRdb's copy has only in-frame clones and lacks some. The table lists some 120,000 clones, more than 85% of them singletons, with roughly 1.7% in the top ten. Sequenced: PBMCs. The receptors were sampled from a middle-aged man with head and neck cancer.

The chain couples TRBV2 to TRBJ2-3; tentative D call: TRBD2 (6 bases). The CDR3 consists of 15 residues. Trimming removed 4 bases at V and 2 bases at J, with 13 bases between. Per the germline V gene, CDR1 is SNHLY and CDR2 is FYNNEI. CDR3 nucleotides: TGTGCCAGCAGTGGCCAGCGGGCGACCACAGATACGCAGTATTTT. Its translation: CASSGQRATTDTQYF.

The chain recombines TRBV7-9 with TRBJ1-1; the D is unclear. Trimming cost V 6 bases and J 1 base, with 18 bases left between them. CDR1 is SEHNR and CDR2 is FQNEAQ in the germline V gene (reference sequence). The CDR3 consists of 16 residues. The CDR3 DNA reads TGTGCCAGCAGTCCTGGGTTTACGAGTCGGAACACTGAAGCTTTCTTT. Translating gives CASSPGFTSRNTEAFF.

The rearrangement links TRBV5-1 to TRBJ2-3; possibly TRBD1 for D (5 bases). V shed 5 bases and J shed 2 bases, with 12 bases lying between them. The germline gives CDR1 SGHRS, CDR2 YFSETQ. The CDR3 runs to 14 residues. CDR3 residues: CASSLSTVTDTQYF. Written as DNA, the CDR3 is TGCGCCAGCAGTCTTTCGACAGTCACAGATACGCAGTATTTT.

J is TRBJ1-3 and V is TRBV7-2; D is uncertain. The length of the CDR3 is 17 residues. The V and J ends lost 0 bases and 1 base respectively, with 13 bases between them. Germline CDR1 is SGHTA and CDR2 is FQGNSA. The CDR3 is CASSLALLLGSGNTIYF. The CDR3 DNA sequence: TGTGCCAGCAGCTTAGCTCTCCTCCTTGGGTCTGGAAACACCATATATTTT.

The chain links TRBV4-3 to TRBJ1-5, with D perhaps TRBD1 (5 bases). Trimming pared 1 base from V and 4 bases from J, leaving 11 bases between. The CDR3 contains 15 residues. The germline gives CDR1 LGHNA, CDR2 YSLEER. The CDR3 bases are TGCGCCAGCAGCCAAGCGCTTAAGGGGAATCAGCCCCAGCATTTT. Encoded protein: CASSQALKGNQPQHF.

This chain joins TRBV12-3 or TRBV12-4 and TRBJ1-1; 8 nucleotides align to TRBD1. The CDR3 length is 12 residues. Trimming took 6 bases from V and 6 from J; bases not matched to a gene: 3. The CDR3 DNA sequence: TGTGCCAGCAGATTACAGGGGGCTGAAGCTTTCTTT. This encodes CASRLQGAEAFF.

V and J are TRBV5-1 and TRBJ2-5; the match to TRBD2 covers 9 bases. This CDR3 is built from 15 residues. CDR1 is SGHRS, CDR2 YFSETQ, per germline. Germline trimming cut 0 bases from V and 7 bases from J; bases unmatched to any gene: 7. The CDR3 bases are TGCGCCAGCAGCTTGGTGGCGGGGGGGCTGCGGACCCAGTACTTC. Translation gives CASSLVAGGLRTQYF.

The V gene is TRBV30, the J gene TRBJ2-6; TRBD1 might be the D (6 bases). The germline gives CDR1 GTSNPN, CDR2 SVGIG (reference sequence). Trimming left V 2 bases short and J 1 base short, with 6 bases between. The CDR3 consists of 14 residues. The CDR3 region has the DNA TGTGCCTGGAGTAGGGGGTCTGGGGCCAACGTCCTGACTTTC. Translated, it gives CAWSRGSGANVLTF.

In DNA form, the CDR3 reads TGTGCCAGCAGCCCTCGCAGGGGGCCCCAGCATTTT. Translation gives CASSPRRGPQHF. The chain uses TRBV7-9 and TRBJ1-5, with D possibly matching TRBD1 (6 bases). Germline V gene data show CDR1 as SEHNR and CDR2 as FQNEAQ (reference sequence). The CDR3 sequence is 12 residues long. Between the trimmed V and J ends, which lost 5 bases and 9 bases, there was a span of 11 bases.

The genes are TRBV6-2 or TRBV6-3 and TRBJ1-5; no clear D gene. The CDR3 contains 15 residues. The V and J ends lost 6 bases and 2 bases respectively, with 14 bases between them. From germline, CDR1 is MNHEY and CDR2 SVGEGT. CDR3 bases: TGTGCCAGCAGCTTCCAGTCGGCTGGCAATCAGCCCCAGCATTTT. Its protein product is CASSFQSAGNQPQHF.